Shown below are 7 T cell receptor beta chains from a single sample sequenced in a study of OX40 agonist ivuxolimab in advanced cancers. Assay used: immunoSEQ multiplex PCR; TCRdb lists only in-frame clones, some missing. Of about 77,000 clones detected, more than 75% appear once; the ten largest clones hold around 6.5%. Material: CD4+ or CD8+ T cells sorted from blood, obtained in a trial of the OX40 agonist ivuxolimab. The source is an adult with an advanced solid tumor such as melanoma, head and neck, liver or kidney cancer.

This clone was seen more than once but under ten times. This chain connects TRBV29-1 to TRBJ2-1, with TRBD2 identical over 9 bases. V was pared by 3 bases and J by 7 bases, with 7 bases of the junction left unmatched. The CDR3 contains 14 residues. The germline V gene has CDR1 SQVTM and CDR2 ANQGSEA. The CDR3 spells CSVELAGGRNEQFF. CDR3 nucleotide sequence: TGCAGCGTTGAGCTCGCGGGGGGGCGGAATGAGCAGTTCTTC.

The chain links TRBV11-3 to TRBJ2-7, with D possibly being TRBD2 (6 bases). Germline-derived CDR1 and CDR2 are SGHNT and YENEEA. V lost 5 bases, J lost 1 base, and 9 bases lay in between. The CDR3 has 13 residues. This CDR3 reads CASSPGESYEQYF. CDR3 bases: TGTGCCAGCAGCCCGGGGGAGTCCTACGAGCAGTACTTC.

The chain employs TRBV19 and TRBJ2-5; D might be TRBD2 (5 bases). Looked up from germline, CDR1 is LNHDA and CDR2 is SQIVND (reference sequence). The CDR3 consists of 13 residues. V was shortened by 5 bases and J by 4 bases, with 11 bases between the two germline ends. The CDR3 region has the DNA TGTGCCAGTAGTCTCTTAGGGAGAGAGACCCAGTACTTC. Amino acid sequence: CASSLLGRETQYF.

The table lists this clone with a few counts. The chain couples TRBV7-3 to TRBJ2-2, with D possibly being TRBD1 (5 bases). Between the trimmed V and J ends, which lost 6 bases and 4 bases, there was a span of 12 bases. Per germline, CDR1 SGHTA and CDR2 FQGTGA. The CDR3 covers 14 residues. This CDR3 reads CASSSGAPTGELFF. The DNA for the CDR3 is TGTGCCAGCAGTTCTGGGGCCCCCACCGGGGAGCTGTTTTTT.

The chain employs TRBV5-1 and TRBJ2-1; D remains ambiguous. The CDR3 has 14 amino acids. Germline V gene data show CDR1 as SGHRS and CDR2 as YFSETQ. V lost 2 bases to trimming and J lost 4 bases, with 10 bases between them. CDR3: CASSLGFGYNEQFF. The CDR3 nucleotides read TGCGCCAGCAGCTTAGGATTTGGATACAATGAGCAGTTCTTC.

This chain links TRBV4-1 with TRBJ2-1; 10 bases fit TRBD2. The CDR3 extends over 17 amino acids. V dropped 1 base and J dropped 1; count of bases not matched to a gene: 4. From germline, CDR1 is MGHRA and CDR2 YSYEKL. The CDR3 DNA reads as TGCGCCAGCAGCCAAGCTAGCGGGGGCCGTTCCTACAATGAGCAGTTCTTC. It encodes CASSQASGGRSYNEQFF.

This sequence joins TRBV28 and TRBJ1-1; 9 positions match TRBD1. V shed 1 base, J shed 8 bases, and the junction held 8 bases outside the gene matches. Germline V lookup: CDR1 MDHEN, CDR2 SYDVKM. CDR3 size: 15 residues. CDR3 amino acids: CASSLSLGQGREAFF. CDR3 DNA sequence: TGTGCCAGCAGTTTATCTCTTGGACAGGGGCGAGAAGCTTTCTTT.